This entry lists 13 T cell receptor beta chains sequenced from one sample in a study of control samples from healthy donors and cancer patients. TCRdb keeps only in-frame clones here, not all; method: immunoSEQ multiplex PCR. There are about 160,000 clones in the sample; approximately 90% occur only once, and 0.68% lies in the top ten. Sequenced: blood. The receptors derive from a woman in her twenties or thirties in good health.

This clone was picked up one time. The chain joins TRBV24-1 to TRBJ2-1; a weak D match, TRBD1 (5 bases). With 5 bases removed from V and 6 bases from J, the gap between germline ends came to 16 bases. The length of the CDR3 is 15 residues. Germline lookup yields CDR1 KGHDR and CDR2 SFDVKD. CDR3 bases: TGTGCCACCAGTGTGGCAGGGCCCCTCGGCAATGAGCAGTTCTTC. It translates to CATSVAGPLGNEQFF.

The J gene is TRBJ1-1, the V gene TRBV6-5; the D gene is possibly TRBD1 (6 bases). Germline V gene data show CDR1 as MNHEY and CDR2 as SVGAGI. This CDR3 has 14 residues. Deletions cut 6 bases from V and 3 bases from J, with 14 bases between. In nucleotides, the CDR3 is TGTGCCAGCAGCCGGGGGCGCTTGGACACTGAAGCTTTCTTT. Residues: CASSRGRLDTEAFF.

Only one count was recorded for this clone. The rearrangement uses TRBV20-1 and TRBJ1-1; D is undetermined. Trimming cost V 6 bases and J 3 bases, with 8 bases left between them. Germline V gives CDR1 DFQATT, CDR2 SNEGSKA (reference sequence). CDR3 size: 11 residues. CDR3 amino acids: CSAPSDTEAFF. CDR3 coding DNA: TGCAGTGCCCCGTCCGACACTGAAGCTTTCTTT.

The chain uses TRBV6-2 or TRBV6-3 and TRBJ2-1; 7 bases map to TRBD1. V shed 5 bases and J 2 bases; nucleotides not matched to a gene: 6. The CDR3 covers 15 residues. Germline-derived CDR1 and CDR2 are MNHEY and SVGEGT. The CDR3 nucleotides are TGTGCCAGCAGTGTGACAGGGAGCCCCTACAATGAGCAGTTCTTC. Translation gives CASSVTGSPYNEQFF.

This clone was counted a single time. V is TRBV18 and J is TRBJ2-5; 11 bases are shared with TRBD2. The junction had 3 bases not matched to a gene; V was cut back by 3 bases and J by 0 bases. The CDR3 loop spans 16 amino acids. Germline V lookup: CDR1 KGHSH, CDR2 LQKENI. The CDR3 sequence is CASSPRLAGYQETQYF. The CDR3 DNA is TGTGCCAGCTCACCTCGACTAGCGGGGTACCAAGAGACCCAGTACTTC.

The chain uses TRBV2 and TRBJ1-1; D unclear. This CDR3 has 13 residues. Germline V gene data show CDR1 as SNHLY and CDR2 as FYNNEI. Trimming cost V 3 bases and J 3 bases, with 8 bases left between them. The CDR3 here is CASSDAFDTEAFF. CDR3 in DNA: TGTGCCAGCAGTGATGCTTTTGACACTGAAGCTTTCTTT.

The CDR3 sequence: CASSGTGYEQYF. The DNA for the CDR3 is TGTGCCAGCAGCGGGACTGGTTACGAGCAGTACTTC. The chain carries TRBV5-4 and TRBJ2-7; D is perhaps TRBD2 (6 bases). The CDR3 sequence is 12 residues long. Germline assignment: CDR1 SGHNT and CDR2 YYREEE (reference sequence). V was pared by 4 bases and J by 4 bases, with 9 bases between.

The chain uses TRBV19 and TRBJ1-2; perhaps TRBD1 as D (5 bases). Per germline, CDR1 LNHDA and CDR2 SQIVND (reference sequence). With 6 bases removed from V and 3 bases from J, the gap between germline ends came to 14 bases. This CDR3 has 14 residues. Written as DNA, the CDR3 is TGTGCCAGTAGCCTGACAGCGGGGTACTATGGCTACACCTTC. It translates to CASSLTAGYYGYTF.

This clone was detected once. The identical CDR3 is also encoded by other nucleotide sequences in the sample. This sequence joins TRBV7-3 and TRBJ2-3; D remains ambiguous. Germline V gene sequence: CDR1 SGHTA, CDR2 FQGTGA. The CDR3 is 16 amino acids. Trimming left V 1 base short and J 2 bases short, with 13 bases between. The CDR3 region has the DNA TGTGCCAGCAGCTTAAAGGGCCTGATAAACACAGATACGCAGTATTTT. Encoded protein: CASSLKGLINTDTQYF.

This clone was recorded only once. The chain employs TRBV5-3 and TRBJ2-7; D gene unclear. TRBV5-3 is treated as an ORF (open reading frame) with a function not yet certain. The CDR3 sequence is 16 residues long. V was pared by 1 base and J by 0 bases, with 14 bases between. The CDR3 spells CARSLYCGVNSYEQYF. The CDR3 DNA follows: TGTGCCAGAAGCTTGTACTGCGGTGTGAACTCCTACGAGCAGTACTTC.

The genes are TRBV2 and TRBJ1-5, with a tentative D call TRBD1 (5 bases). Deletions cut 4 bases from V and 9 bases from J, with 16 bases between. Germline V CDR1 and CDR2: SNHLY, FYNNEI. The length of the CDR3 is 14 residues. For the CDR3, the DNA is TGTGCCAGCAGTGTTGAGGCGTCAGGGCGGCCCCAGCATTTT. Protein: CASSVEASGRPQHF.

This chain connects TRBV5-1 to TRBJ2-7; tentatively, D is TRBD2 (6 bases). Per germline, CDR1 SGHRS and CDR2 YFSETQ. The V end lost 6 bases, the J end lost 7 bases, and 17 bases lay between the germline ends. The CDR3 runs 13 residues. The CDR3 spells CASNSGTAGEQYF. Written as DNA, the CDR3 is TGCGCCAGCAACTCCGGGACCGCGGGAGAGCAGTACTTC.

The chain couples TRBV11-2 to TRBJ2-5; tentatively, D is TRBD1 or TRBD2 (7 bases each). V dropped 4 bases and J dropped 5 bases, with 11 bases sitting between them. CDR1 is SGHAT and CDR2 is FQNNGV in the germline V gene. The CDR3 sequence is 13 residues long. The CDR3 nucleotides read TGTGCCAGCAGCTGGCAGGGGGGGGAGACCCAGTACTTC. Translating gives CASSWQGGETQYF.